The rows below give T cell receptor beta chains drawn from one sample of a study of OX40 agonist ivuxolimab in advanced cancers. The protocol was immunoSEQ multiplex PCR, while the TCRdb copy is restricted to in-frame clones and leaves out a portion. The sample contains roughly 74,000 clones, around 86% of which appear only once. Sequencing was performed on CD4+ or CD8+ T cells sorted from blood, taken in a trial of the OX40 agonist ivuxolimab. All receptors come from an adult with an advanced solid tumor such as melanoma, head and neck, liver or kidney cancer. CDR3s include the opening cysteine and the closing phenylalanine or tryptophan. Some rows have no size entry. The others give once, few or many, or a class for an expanded clone.

TRBJ2-7 TRBV7-6 NA CASSQQTSGTYEQYF
TRBJ1-1 TRBV6-5 NA CASSRSRETEAFF
TRBJ2-6 TRBV9 NA CASSVASGQGARIGANVLTF
TRBJ1-2 TRBV27 NA CASSRGNWDYGYTF
TRBJ2-7 TRBV28 NA CATRDRRALYEQYF
TRBJ1-2 TRBV6-5 NA CASSYSTAGEDGYTF
TRBJ2-2 TRBV7-3 NA CASSFRTTGELFF
TRBJ2-7 TRBV7-9 NA CASSSPLGQGAYEQYF
TRBJ2-1 TRBV7-2 NA CASSFDRGSYNEQFF
TRBJ2-5 TRBV5-4 NA CASSLALGREETQYF
TRBJ2-3 TRBV14 NA CASSRPGLYGGGTQYF
TRBJ2-5 TRBV14 NA CASSQGKRAFETQYF
TRBJ2-1 TRBV6-5 NA CASSLGVFNEQFF
TRBJ2-1 TRBV18 once CASSPPQGASLRANNEQFF
TRBJ2-1 TRBV4-3 NA CASSQDERGYNEQFF
TRBJ1-6 TRBV6-5 NA CASSYSSGGSPLHF
TRBJ2-1 TRBV5-1 NA CASSLRDSGFYNEQFF
TRBJ1-6 TRBV30 NA CAWSVLGKESPLHF
TRBJ2-5 TRBV28 once CASSWEGTVEQETQYF
TRBJ2-4 TRBV21-1 few CARRRPGKPRNLGNIQYF
TRBJ2-5 TRBV7-6 NA CASSTDGLAGGPTQYF
TRBJ2-7 TRBV15 NA CATSRGGQDYEQYF
TRBJ1-4 TRBV5-1 NA CASSLAVGEGEKLFF
TRBJ2-1 TRBV9 NA CASSVRSGGHNEQFF
TRBJ1-2 TRBV6-6 once CASSYSTESNYGYTF
TRBJ2-7 TRBV6-6 NA CASSFDRFGQQYF
TRBJ1-5 TRBV30 few CAWRPVGRNQPQHF
TRBJ1-1 TRBV6-6 NA CASEGGNEAFF
TRBJ1-1 TRBV19 NA CASRTVVNTEAFF
TRBJ1-2 TRBV2 NA CASSEEQGGYGYTF
TRBJ2-3 TRBV10-1 few CASSRDPADTQYF
TRBJ1-6 TRBV11-2 NA CASSFTGSYNSPLHF
TRBJ1-2 TRBV6-5 NA CASSPGTDNYGYTF
TRBJ1-3 TRBV7-2 once CASSLGAPEGNTIYF
TRBJ2-3 TRBV6-6 NA CASRKTGGRVDTQYF
TRBJ1-2 TRBV12-5 NA CASGLMYRSQLGGYTF
TRBJ2-3 TRBV4-1 NA CASSQGPGGLPDTQYF
TRBJ2-5 TRBV18 NA CASSPHKGSGETQYF
TRBJ1-1 TRBV5-4 NA CASTPQIGTEAFF
TRBJ1-1 TRBV30 NA CAWSVWEGADFF
TRBJ1-5 TRBV27 NA CASTEEGTSQPQHF
TRBJ2-7 TRBV30 NA CAWSGDRGYEQYF
TRBJ1-1 TRBV6-1 NA CASRWTVNTEAFF
TRBJ2-5 TRBV7-2 NA CASSSRSTRIQETQYF
TRBJ2-1 TRBV21-1 NA CASIPGYNEQFF
TRBJ2-1 TRBV7-2 NA CASKGQGNNEQFF